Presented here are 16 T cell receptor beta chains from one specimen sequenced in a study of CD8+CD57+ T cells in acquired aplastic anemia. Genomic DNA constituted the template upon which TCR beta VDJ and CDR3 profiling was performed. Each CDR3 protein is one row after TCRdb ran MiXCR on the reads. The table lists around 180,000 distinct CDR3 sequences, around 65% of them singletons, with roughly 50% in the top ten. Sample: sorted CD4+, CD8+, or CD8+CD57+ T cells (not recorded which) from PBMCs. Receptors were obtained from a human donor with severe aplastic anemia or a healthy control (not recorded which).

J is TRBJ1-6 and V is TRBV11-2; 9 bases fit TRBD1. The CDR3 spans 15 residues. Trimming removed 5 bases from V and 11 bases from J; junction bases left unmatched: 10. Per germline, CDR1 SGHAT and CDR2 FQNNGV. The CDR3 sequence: CASSPLPDRGAPLHF. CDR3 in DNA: TGTGCCAGCAGCCCCCTCCCGGACAGGGGCGCACCCCTCCACTTT.

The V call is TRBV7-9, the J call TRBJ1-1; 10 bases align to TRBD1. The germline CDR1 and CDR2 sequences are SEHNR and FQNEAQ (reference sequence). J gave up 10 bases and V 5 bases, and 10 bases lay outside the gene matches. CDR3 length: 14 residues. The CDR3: CASSIGQGGIGAFF. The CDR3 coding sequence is TGTGCCAGCAGCATCGGACAGGGGGGAATCGGAGCTTTCTTT. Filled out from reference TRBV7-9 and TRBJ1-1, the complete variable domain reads DTGVSQNPRHKITKRGQNVTFRCDPISEHNRLYWYRQTLGQGPEFLTYFQNEAQLEKSRLLSDRFSAERPKGSFSTLEIQRTEQGDSAMYLCASSIGQGGIGAFFGQGTRLTVV.

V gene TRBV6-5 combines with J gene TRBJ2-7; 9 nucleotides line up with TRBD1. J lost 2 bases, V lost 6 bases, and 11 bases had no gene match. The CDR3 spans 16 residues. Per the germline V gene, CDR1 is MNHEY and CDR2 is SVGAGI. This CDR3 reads CASREGPGQGPYEQYF. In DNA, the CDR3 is TGTGCCAGCAGAGAAGGACCGGGACAGGGACCCTACGAGCAGTACTTC.

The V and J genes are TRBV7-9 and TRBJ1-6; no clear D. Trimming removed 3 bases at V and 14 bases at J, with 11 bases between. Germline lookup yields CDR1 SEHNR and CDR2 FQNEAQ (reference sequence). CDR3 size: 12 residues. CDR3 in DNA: TGTGCCAGCAGCTTGGTTGGGGAAACCCTCCACTTT. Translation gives CASSLVGETLHF.

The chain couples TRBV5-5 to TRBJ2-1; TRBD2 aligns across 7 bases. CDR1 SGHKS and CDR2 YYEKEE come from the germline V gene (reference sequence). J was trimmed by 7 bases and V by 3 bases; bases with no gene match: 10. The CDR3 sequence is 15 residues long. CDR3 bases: TGTGCCAGCAGCTCCGTTGGCGGGGGAAATAATGAGCAGTTCTTC. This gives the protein CASSSVGGGNNEQFF. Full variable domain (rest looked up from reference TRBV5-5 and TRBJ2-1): DAGVTQSPTHLIKTRGQQVTLRCSPISGHKSVSWYQQVLGQGPQFIFQYYEKEERGRGNFPDRFSARQFPNYSSELNVNALLLGDSALYLCASSSVGGGNNEQFFGPGTRLTVL.

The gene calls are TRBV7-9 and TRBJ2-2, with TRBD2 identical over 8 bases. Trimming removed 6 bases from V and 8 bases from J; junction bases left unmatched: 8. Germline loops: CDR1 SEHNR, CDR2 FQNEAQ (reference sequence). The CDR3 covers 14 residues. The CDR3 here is CASSWPRLAGELFF. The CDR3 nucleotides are TGTGCCAGCAGTTGGCCCCGACTAGCGGGGGAGCTGTTTTTT.

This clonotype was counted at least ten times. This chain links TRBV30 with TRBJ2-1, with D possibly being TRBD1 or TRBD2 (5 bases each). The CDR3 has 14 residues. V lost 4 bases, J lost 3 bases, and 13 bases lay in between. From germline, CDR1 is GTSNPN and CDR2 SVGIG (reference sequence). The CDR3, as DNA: TGTGCCTGGACCCACCGGGGCAGCTACAATGAGCAGTTCTTC. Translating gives CAWTHRGSYNEQFF.

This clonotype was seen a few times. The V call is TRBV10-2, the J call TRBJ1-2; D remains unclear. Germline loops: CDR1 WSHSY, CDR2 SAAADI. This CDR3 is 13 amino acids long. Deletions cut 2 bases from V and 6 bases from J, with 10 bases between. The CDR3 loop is CASSEPRTNGYTF. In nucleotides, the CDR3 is TGCGCCAGCAGTGAGCCCAGGACTAATGGCTACACCTTC.

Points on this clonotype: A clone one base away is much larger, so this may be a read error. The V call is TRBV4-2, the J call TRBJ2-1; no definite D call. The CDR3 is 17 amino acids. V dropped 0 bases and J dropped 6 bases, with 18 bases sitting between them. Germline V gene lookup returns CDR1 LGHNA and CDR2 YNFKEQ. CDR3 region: CASSQDSGVAVPNEQFF. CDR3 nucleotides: TGTGCCAGCAGCCAAGACAGTGGGGTAGCAGTCCCCAATGAGCAGTTCTTC.

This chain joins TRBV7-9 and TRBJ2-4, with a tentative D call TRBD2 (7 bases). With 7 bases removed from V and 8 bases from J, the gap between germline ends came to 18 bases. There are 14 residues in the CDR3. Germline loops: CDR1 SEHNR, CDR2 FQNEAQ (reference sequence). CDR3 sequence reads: CASNPRGASDIQYF. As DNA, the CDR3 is TGTGCCAGCAACCCTCGGGGGGCAAGTGACATTCAGTACTTC.

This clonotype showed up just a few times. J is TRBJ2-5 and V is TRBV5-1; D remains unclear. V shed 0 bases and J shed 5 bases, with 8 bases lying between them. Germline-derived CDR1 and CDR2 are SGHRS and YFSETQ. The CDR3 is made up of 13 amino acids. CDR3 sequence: CASSLAPGETQYF. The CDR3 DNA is TGCGCCAGCAGCTTGGCCCCCGGGGAGACCCAGTACTTC.

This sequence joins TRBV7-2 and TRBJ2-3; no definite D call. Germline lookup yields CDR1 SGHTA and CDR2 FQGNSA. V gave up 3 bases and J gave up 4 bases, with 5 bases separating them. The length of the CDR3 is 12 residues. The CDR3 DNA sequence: TGTGCCAGCAGCTTCTTGGCAGATACGCAGTATTTT. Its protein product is CASSFLADTQYF.

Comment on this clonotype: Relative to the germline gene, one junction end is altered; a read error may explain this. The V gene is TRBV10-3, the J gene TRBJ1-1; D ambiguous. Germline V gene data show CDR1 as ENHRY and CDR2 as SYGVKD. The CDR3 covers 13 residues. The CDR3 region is CASSGGRSGEAFF. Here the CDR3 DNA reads TGTGCCAGCAGTGGCGGGCGTAGCGGTGAAGCTTTCTTT.

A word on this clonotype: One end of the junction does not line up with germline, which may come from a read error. CDR3 loop: CATSAGAEDSTNEKLSF. The CDR3 DNA follows: TGTGCCACCAGTGCCGGAGCTGAAGACTCAACTAATGAGAAACTGTCTTTT. V is TRBV24-1 and J is TRBJ1-4; the D is unclear. Germline V CDR1 and CDR2: KGHDR, SFDVKD. The CDR3 has 17 amino acids.

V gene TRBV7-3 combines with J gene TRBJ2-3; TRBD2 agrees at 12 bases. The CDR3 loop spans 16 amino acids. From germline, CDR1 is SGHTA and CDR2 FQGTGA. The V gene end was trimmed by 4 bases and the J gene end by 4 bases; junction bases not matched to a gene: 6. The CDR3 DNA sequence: TGTGCCAGCAGCTCGAATGCTAGCGGGGGGGCAGATACGCAGTATTTT. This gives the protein CASSSNASGGADTQYF. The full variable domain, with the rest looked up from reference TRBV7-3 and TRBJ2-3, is GAGVSQTPSNKVTEKGKYVELRCDPISGHTALYWYRQSLGQGPEFLIYFQGTGAADDSGLPNDRFFAVRPEGSVSTLKIQRTERGDSAVYLCASSSNASGGADTQYFGPGTRLTVL.

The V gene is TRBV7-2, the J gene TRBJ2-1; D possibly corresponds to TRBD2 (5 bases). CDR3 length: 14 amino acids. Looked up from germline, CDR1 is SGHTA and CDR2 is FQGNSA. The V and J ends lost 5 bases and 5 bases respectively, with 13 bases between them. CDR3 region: CASSPLAGHNEQFF. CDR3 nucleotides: TGTGCCAGCAGCCCTCTCGCGGGCCACAATGAGCAGTTCTTC.